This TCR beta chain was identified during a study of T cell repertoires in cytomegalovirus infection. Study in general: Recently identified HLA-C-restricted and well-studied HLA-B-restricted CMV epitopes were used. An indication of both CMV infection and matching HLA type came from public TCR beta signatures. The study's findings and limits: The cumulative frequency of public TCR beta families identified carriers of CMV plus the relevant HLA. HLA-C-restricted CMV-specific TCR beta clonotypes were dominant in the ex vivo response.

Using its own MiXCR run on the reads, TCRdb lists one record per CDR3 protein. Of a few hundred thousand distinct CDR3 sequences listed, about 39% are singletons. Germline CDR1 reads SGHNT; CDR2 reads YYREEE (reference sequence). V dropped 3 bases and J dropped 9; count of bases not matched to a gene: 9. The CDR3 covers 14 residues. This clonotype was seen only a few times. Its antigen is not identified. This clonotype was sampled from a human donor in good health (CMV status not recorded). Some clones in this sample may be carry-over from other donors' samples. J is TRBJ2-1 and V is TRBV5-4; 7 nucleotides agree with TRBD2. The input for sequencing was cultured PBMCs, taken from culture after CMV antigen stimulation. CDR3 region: CASSSNQRGSEQFF. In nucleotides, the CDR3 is TGTGCCAGCAGCTCCAACCAACGCGGGAGTGAGCAGTTCTTC. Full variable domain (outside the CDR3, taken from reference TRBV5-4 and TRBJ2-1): ETGVTQSPTHLIKTRGQQVTLRCSSQSGHNTVSWYQQALGQGPQFIFQYYREEENGRGNFPPRFSGLQFPNYSSELNVNALELDDSALYLCASSSNQRGSEQFFGPGTRLTVL.